Following are 9 T cell receptor beta chains from one sample sequenced in a study of cytomegalovirus exposure and HLA in healthy donors. It was with 60 Vbeta and 13 Jbeta primers that the PCR ran. Assay: immunoSEQ multiplex PCR; the TCRdb copy retains only in-frame clones and omits some. The data hold 100,000 to 150,000 clones, with less than 85% observed a single time. The sequencing sample was made of PBMCs. These receptors originate from a man younger than 45 in good health and CMV-seronegative.

CDR3 nucleotides: TGTGCCAGTAGTATAGAACGTCTAGCGGGAACTAGCACAGATACGCAGTATTTT. Protein product: CASSIERLAGTSTDTQYF. J is TRBJ2-3 and V is TRBV19, with 9 bases matching TRBD2. The CDR3 contains 18 residues. Trimming removed 0 bases from V and 0 bases from J; junction bases left unmatched: 7. The germline gives CDR1 LNHDA, CDR2 SQIVND (reference sequence). The full variable domain, completed using reference TRBV19 and TRBJ2-3, is DGGITQSPKYLFRKEGQNVTLSCEQNLNHDAMYWYRQDPGQGLRLIYYSQIVNDFQKGDIAEGYSVSREKKESFPLTVTSAQKNPTAFYLCASSIERLAGTSTDTQYFGPGTRLTVL.

The genes are TRBV6-5 and TRBJ2-1; no definite D call. The CDR3 is 14 amino acids. Germline V gives CDR1 MNHEY, CDR2 SVGAGI. The V gene lost 5 bases and the J gene lost 0 bases, with 8 bases spanning the gap. The CDR3 nucleotides read TGTGCCAGCAGTCTTACGAGCTCCTACAATGAGCAGTTCTTC. Residues: CASSLTSSYNEQFF.

The CDR3 sequence is CASSPGHGDEQYF. The CDR3, as DNA: TGTGCCAGCAGCCCGGGACATGGGGACGAGCAGTACTTC. The rearrangement joins TRBV9 to TRBJ2-7; tentatively, D is TRBD1 (6 bases). CDR1 and CDR2 (germline): SGDLS, YYNGEE. The CDR3 sequence is 13 residues long. Trimming cost V 4 bases and J 5 bases, with 13 bases left between them.

This sequence joins TRBV29-1 and TRBJ1-3; D not certain. The CDR3 has 13 residues. In germline, CDR1 is SQVTM, CDR2 ANQGSEA. Deletions cut 4 bases from V and 4 bases from J, with 11 bases between. CDR3 coding DNA: TGCAGCGTTGGGGCCGGCTCCGGAAACACCATATATTTT. Encoded protein: CSVGAGSGNTIYF.

The CDR3: CASSLRRESPGNEQYF. CDR3 coding DNA: TGTGCCAGCAGCTTACGACGGGAGTCTCCTGGGAACGAGCAGTACTTC. The chain is built from TRBV7-2 and TRBJ2-5, with a weak D call TRBD2 (6 bases). The better agreement between TRBJ2-7 and the DNA end casts doubt on the J call. This CDR3 is built from 16 residues. Looked up from germline, CDR1 is SGHTA and CDR2 is FQGNSA.

J is TRBJ1-5 and V is TRBV30, with TRBD1 matching 7 bases. Germline V gene lookup returns CDR1 GTSNPN and CDR2 SVGIG (reference sequence). With 3 bases clipped from V and 2 bases from J, the junction kept 7 bases outside the gene matches. The length of the CDR3 is 15 residues. The CDR3 region has the DNA TGTGCCTGGAGCCCCGTAGGGGGCGGCAATCAGCCCCAGCATTTT. It codes for CAWSPVGGGNQPQHF.

The chain joins TRBV27 to TRBJ1-2, with D tentatively TRBD1 (6 bases). V lost 3 bases and J lost 3, with 8 bases in between. The CDR3 sequence is 13 residues long. Germline V gene lookup returns CDR1 MNHEY and CDR2 SMNVEV (reference sequence). In DNA form, the CDR3 reads TGTGCCAGCAGTTTTGGACAGTACTATGGCTACACCTTC. It is translated as CASSFGQYYGYTF.

J is TRBJ1-2 and V is TRBV27; D ambiguous. Germline-derived CDR1 and CDR2 are MNHEY and SMNVEV (reference sequence). The V end lost 5 bases, the J end lost 0 bases, and 10 bases lay between the germline ends. The CDR3 length is 14 residues. In nucleotides, the CDR3 is TGTGCCAGCAGTAGGACTGGGACTAACTATGGCTACACCTTC. It is translated as CASSRTGTNYGYTF.

The CDR3 DNA reads TGCGCCAGCAGCCAATCTATGGTTGCCGGGACAGCTTACTACGAGCAGTACTTC. This encodes CASSQSMVAGTAYYEQYF. V and J are TRBV4-3 and TRBJ2-7, with 7 bases that match TRBD1. CDR3 length: 18 amino acids. The germline gives CDR1 LGHNA, CDR2 YSLEER. Germline trimming cut 2 bases from V and 3 bases from J; bases unmatched to any gene: 16.